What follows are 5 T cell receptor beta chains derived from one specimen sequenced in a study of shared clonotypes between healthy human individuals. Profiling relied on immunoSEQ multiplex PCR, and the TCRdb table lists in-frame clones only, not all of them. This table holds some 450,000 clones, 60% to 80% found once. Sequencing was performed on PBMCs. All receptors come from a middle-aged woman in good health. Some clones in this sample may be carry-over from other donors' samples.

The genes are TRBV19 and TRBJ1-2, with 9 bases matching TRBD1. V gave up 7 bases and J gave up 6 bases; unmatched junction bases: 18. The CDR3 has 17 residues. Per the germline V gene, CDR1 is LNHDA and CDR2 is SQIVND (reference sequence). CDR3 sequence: CASNADDRTGDTNGYTF. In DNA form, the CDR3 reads TGTGCCAGTAACGCGGACGATAGGACAGGGGATACAAATGGCTACACCTTC.

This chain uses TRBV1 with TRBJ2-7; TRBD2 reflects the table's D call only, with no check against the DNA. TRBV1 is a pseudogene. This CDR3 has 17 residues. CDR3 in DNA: TGCACCAGCAGCTCTCTCATAAGGAGCGAGATTTGTTACAAGCAGTACTTC. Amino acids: CTSSSLIRSEICYKQYF.

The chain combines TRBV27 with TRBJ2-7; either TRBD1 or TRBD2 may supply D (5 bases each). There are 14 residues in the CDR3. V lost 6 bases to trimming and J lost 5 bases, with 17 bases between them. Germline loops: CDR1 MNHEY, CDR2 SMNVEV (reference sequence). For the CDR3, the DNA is TGTGCCAGCAGCCTACCTCGAGGGACCCACGAGCAGTACTTC. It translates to CASSLPRGTHEQYF.

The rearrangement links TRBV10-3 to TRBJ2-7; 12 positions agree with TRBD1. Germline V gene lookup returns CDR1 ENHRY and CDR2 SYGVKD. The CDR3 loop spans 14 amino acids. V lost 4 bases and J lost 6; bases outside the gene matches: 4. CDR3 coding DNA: TGTGCCATCAGTGCCGGGACAGGGGGCCCCGAGCAGTACTTC. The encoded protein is CAISAGTGGPEQYF.

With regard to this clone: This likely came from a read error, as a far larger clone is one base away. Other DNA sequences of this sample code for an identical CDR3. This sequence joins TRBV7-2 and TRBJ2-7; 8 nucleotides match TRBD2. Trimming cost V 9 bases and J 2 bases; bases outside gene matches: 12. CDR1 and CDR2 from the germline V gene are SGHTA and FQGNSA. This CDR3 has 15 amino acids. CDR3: CASSLWTSRPYEQYF. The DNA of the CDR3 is TGTGCCAGTAGCCTATGGACTAGCCGACCCTACGAGCAGTACTTC.